Listed below are T cell receptor beta chains from one sample, sequenced in a study of response to subunit inactivated influenza vaccine. TCRdb passed the RT-PCR reads through MiXCR, listing each CDR3 protein once. The sample consists of 540,000 or so distinct CDR3 sequences, approximately 13% of them appearing once. The sample here was PBMCs from blood, taken 40 to 50 days after vaccination. Every receptor here comes from a man in his fifties or sixties who received an inactivated influenza vaccine. Each CDR3 is given with its conserved first and last residue. Each record gives: clone size, D gene, J gene, V gene, CDR3 protein, CDR3 DNA. The D gene is left open where the match is weak. Part of the rows lack a size; the others show once, few, many or a class for expanded clones.

clone_size: few
d_call: -
j_call: TRBJ1-3
v_call: TRBV4-1
cdr3_aa: CASSQVLSEDTIYF
cdr3_nt: TGCGCCAGCAGCCAAGTTCTGAGCGAAGACACCATATATTTT

clone_size: -
d_call: TRBD2
j_call: TRBJ2-1
v_call: TRBV29-1
cdr3_aa: CSAVSPGLAWIEQFF
cdr3_nt: TGCAGCGCCGTTTCCCCGGGACTAGCTTGGATTGAGCAGTTCTTC

clone_size: many
d_call: -
j_call: TRBJ2-6
v_call: TRBV4-1
cdr3_aa: CASSQVLRNSGANVLTF
cdr3_nt: TGCGCCAGCAGCCAAGTACTACGGAACTCTGGGGCCAACGTCCTGACTTTC

clone_size: -
d_call: TRBD1
j_call: TRBJ1-4
v_call: TRBV5-1
cdr3_aa: CASSPDRADEKLFF
cdr3_nt: TGCGCCAGCAGCCCGGACAGGGCTGATGAAAAACTGTTTTTT

clone_size: -
d_call: TRBD2
j_call: TRBJ2-1
v_call: TRBV7-9
cdr3_aa: CASSSPAGGSNEQFF
cdr3_nt: TGTGCCAGCAGCTCGCCGGCGGGGGGCTCCAATGAGCAGTTCTTC

clone_size: -
d_call: -
j_call: TRBJ2-7
v_call: TRBV6-5
cdr3_aa: CASSYSGGHSYEQYF
cdr3_nt: TGTGCCAGCAGTTACTCGGGGGGGCACTCCTACGAGCAGTACTTC

clone_size: many
d_call: -
j_call: TRBJ2-5
v_call: TRBV12-3/TRBV12-4
cdr3_aa: CASSLGGPQETQYF
cdr3_nt: TGTGCCAGCAGTTTAGGGGGCCCCCAAGAGACCCAGTACTTC

clone_size: -
d_call: TRBD2
j_call: TRBJ2-2
v_call: TRBV4-3
cdr3_aa: CASSQESAGGFTGELFF
cdr3_nt: TGCGCCAGCAGCCAAGAATCGGCGGGGGGCTTCACCGGGGAGCTGTTTTTT

clone_size: -
d_call: -
j_call: TRBJ2-1
v_call: TRBV5-1
cdr3_aa: CASSSYRRGEYSPNNEQFF
cdr3_nt: TGCGCCAGCAGCTCGTACAGGCGCGGGGAGTATTCCCCCAACAATGAGCAGTTCTTC

clone_size: -
d_call: TRBD1
j_call: TRBJ2-3
v_call: TRBV20-1
cdr3_aa: CSAIPDRVPDTQYF
cdr3_nt: TGCAGTGCTATTCCGGACAGGGTGCCAGATACGCAGTATTTT